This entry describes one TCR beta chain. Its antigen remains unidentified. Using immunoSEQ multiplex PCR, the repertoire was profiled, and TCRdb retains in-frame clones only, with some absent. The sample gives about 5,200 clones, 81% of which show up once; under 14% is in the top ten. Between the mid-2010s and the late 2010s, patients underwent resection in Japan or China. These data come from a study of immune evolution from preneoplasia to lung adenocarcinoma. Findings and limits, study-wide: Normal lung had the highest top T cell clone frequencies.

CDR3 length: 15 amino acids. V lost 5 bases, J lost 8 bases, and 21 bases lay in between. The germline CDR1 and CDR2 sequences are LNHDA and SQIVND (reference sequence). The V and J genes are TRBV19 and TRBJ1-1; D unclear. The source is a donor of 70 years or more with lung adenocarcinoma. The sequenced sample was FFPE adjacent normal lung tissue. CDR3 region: CASSALLSDAQEAFF. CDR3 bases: TGTGCCAGTAGTGCCCTACTTTCAGATGCCCAGGAAGCTTTCTTT.